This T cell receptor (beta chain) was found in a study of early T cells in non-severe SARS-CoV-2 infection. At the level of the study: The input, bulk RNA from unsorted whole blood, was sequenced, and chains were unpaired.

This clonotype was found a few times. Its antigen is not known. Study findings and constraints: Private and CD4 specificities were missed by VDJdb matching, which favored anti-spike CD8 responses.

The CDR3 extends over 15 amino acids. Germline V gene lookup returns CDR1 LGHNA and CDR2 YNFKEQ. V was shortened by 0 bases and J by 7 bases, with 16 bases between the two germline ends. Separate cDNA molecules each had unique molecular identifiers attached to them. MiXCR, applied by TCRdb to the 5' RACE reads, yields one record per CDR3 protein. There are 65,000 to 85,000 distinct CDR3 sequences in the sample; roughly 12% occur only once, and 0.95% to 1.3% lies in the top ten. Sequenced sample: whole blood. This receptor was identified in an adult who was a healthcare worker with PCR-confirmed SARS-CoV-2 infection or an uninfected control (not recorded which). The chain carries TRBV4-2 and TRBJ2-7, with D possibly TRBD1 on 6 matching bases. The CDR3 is CASSQDPPQGNEQYF. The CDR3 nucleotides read TGTGCCAGCAGCCAAGATCCCCCACAGGGTAATGAGCAGTACTTC.